A single sample gave rise to the 17 T cell receptor beta chains below, sequenced in a study of shared clonotypes between healthy human individuals (TCRdb year 2020). The library was prepared using the immunoSEQ multiplex PCR assay. Drawn from immuneACCESS, this table holds only the in-frame rearrangements with V and J called that TCRdb kept. Clones are partly lost; checked studies trace under half to an unresolved V gene and leave the rest unexplained. This sample has hundreds of thousands of clones in its table, and 55% to 85% of those were observed once. The top ten hold roughly 2% of the sample. Material: memory CD4+ T cells sorted from blood. The sample's cell subset or site, from its label and the paper: CD45RA-negative fraction. The receptors here all came from a woman in her twenties or thirties in good health.

This sequence joins TRBV28 and TRBJ2-3, with unresolved D. The V gene lost 9 bases and the J gene lost 2 bases, with 15 bases spanning the gap. The V gene's germline CDR1 is MDHEN and CDR2 SYDVKM. This CDR3 has 14 residues. The chain's CDR3 is CASMRHDLTDTQYF. CDR3 nucleotides: TGTGCCAGTATGAGACACGATCTCACAGATACGCAGTATTTT. The variable domain in full, completed from reference TRBV28 and TRBJ2-3, reads DVKVTQSSRYLVKRTGEKVFLECVQDMDHENMFWYRQDPGLGLRLIYFSYDVKMKEKGDIPEGYSVSREKKERFSLILESASTNQTSMYLCASMRHDLTDTQYFGPGTRLTVL.

The chain uses TRBV2 and TRBJ2-1, with TRBD1 identical over 11 bases. V dropped 4 bases and J dropped 8; count of bases not matched to a gene: 7. CDR3 length: 15 residues. Germline assignment: CDR1 SNHLY and CDR2 FYNNEI. CDR3 sequence (DNA): TGTGCCAGCAGTGCCGGACAGGGGGCGCCTTATGAGCAGTTCTTC. Translation gives CASSAGQGAPYEQFF.

This clone was picked up many times. CDR3 nucleotide sequence: TGTGCCAGCAGTGTGTGGACTAGCGGGAGTGATACGCAGTATTTT. Amino acids: CASSVWTSGSDTQYF. V is TRBV28 and J is TRBJ2-3; TRBD2 agrees at 13 bases. Germline V lookup: CDR1 MDHEN, CDR2 SYDVKM. This CDR3 region has 15 residues. After removal of 5 bases from V and 6 bases from J, the junction contained 5 bases not matched to a gene.

This clone was found a few times. This sample includes further DNA sequences coding for the same CDR3. The chain couples TRBV28 to TRBJ2-7; 12 bases are shared with TRBD1. The trim removed 5 bases at V and 1 base at J, leaving 6 bases unmatched. The length of the CDR3 is 16 residues. The germline CDR1 and CDR2 sequences are MDHEN and SYDVKM. CDR3 sequence: CASSPPGQGASYEQYF. CDR3 nucleotide sequence: TGTGCCAGCAGTCCTCCGGGACAGGGGGCTTCCTACGAGCAGTACTTC.

This sequence joins TRBV19 and TRBJ1-2; D possibly corresponds to TRBD1 (5 bases). There are 14 residues in the CDR3. Germline-derived CDR1 and CDR2 are LNHDA and SQIVND (reference sequence). Trimming pared 6 bases from V and 7 bases from J, leaving 18 bases between. The CDR3 region has the DNA TGTGCCAGTAGCCCAGACGAGGCGGGGGGTGGCTACACCTTC. Its translation is CASSPDEAGGGYTF.

The chain has TRBV5-6 and TRBJ2-5; D remains ambiguous. The CDR3 spans 13 residues. From germline, CDR1 is SGHDT and CDR2 YYEEEE. The ends were cut back, 1 base at V and 5 bases at J, with 9 bases in the middle. CDR3 in DNA: TGTGCCAGCAGCTTGTGGCAAAGGGAGACCCAGTACTTC. Amino acids: CASSLWQRETQYF.

This chain uses TRBV18 with TRBJ2-1; D is possibly TRBD2 (6 bases). From germline, CDR1 is KGHSH and CDR2 LQKENI. There are 12 residues in the CDR3. V lost 1 base and J lost 8, with 6 bases in between. The CDR3 DNA is TGTGCCAGCTCACCACGGAGGGATGAGCAGTTCTTC. Its translation is CASSPRRDEQFF.

This CDR3 is CASRRERNTGELFF. As DNA, the CDR3 is TGCGCCAGCAGGCGGGAGCGGAACACCGGGGAGCTGTTTTTT. The J gene is TRBJ2-2, the V gene TRBV10-2; TRBD2 agrees at 7 bases. The CDR3 consists of 14 residues. Germline V gene data show CDR1 as WSHSY and CDR2 as SAAADI. After removal of 6 bases from V and 1 base from J, the junction contained 2 bases not matched to a gene.

The chain carries TRBV21-1 and TRBJ2-2; the table's D call, TRBD2, has no DNA check behind it. TRBV21-1 is recorded as a pseudogene. This CDR3 has 17 amino acids. DNA for the CDR3: TGTGCCAGCAGCAACGAAACTAGCGGGAGGGCCGGCGGGGAGCTGTTTTTT. Translating it yields CASSNETSGRAGGELFF.

V usage is TRBV6-1 and J usage is TRBJ2-2; no firm D call. Germline V CDR1 and CDR2: MNHNS, SASEGT. With 5 bases removed from V and 3 bases from J, the gap between germline ends came to 13 bases. The CDR3 is 15 amino acids. In DNA form, the CDR3 reads TGTGCCAGCAGTCCCCAGTCCACGGACACCGGGGAGCTGTTTTTT. Protein sequence: CASSPQSTDTGELFF.

The chain is built from TRBV9 and TRBJ1-1; D is undetermined. The V end lost 0 bases, the J end lost 1 base, and 4 bases lay between the germline ends. Per germline, CDR1 SGDLS and CDR2 YYNGEE. The CDR3 runs to 13 residues. The CDR3 protein is CASSVEPNTEAFF. CDR3 DNA: TGTGCCAGCAGCGTAGAACCGAACACTGAAGCTTTCTTT.

The rearrangement uses TRBV30 and TRBJ2-3; D unclear. The CDR3 length is 13 residues. Per the germline V gene, CDR1 is GTSNPN and CDR2 is SVGIG (reference sequence). V lost 3 bases to trimming and J lost 3 bases, with 10 bases between them. This CDR3 reads CAWRTHQTDTQYF. The CDR3 DNA follows: TGTGCCTGGAGAACCCACCAAACAGATACGCAGTATTTT.

This chain joins TRBV28 and TRBJ1-5, with D possibly matching TRBD1 (6 bases). V lost 7 bases to trimming and J lost 4 bases, with 14 bases between them. The CDR3 contains 14 residues. Germline CDR1 and CDR2: MDHEN and SYDVKM. The CDR3 DNA reads TGTGCCAGCATGGAGGGTGACAGGAATCAGCCCCAGCATTTT. Residues: CASMEGDRNQPQHF.

CDR3 DNA: TGCAGCGTTGAAGAGGGGGCCAAAAACATTCAGTACTTC. It codes for CSVEEGAKNIQYF. The V gene is TRBV29-1, the J gene TRBJ2-4; D call uncertain. Germline lookup yields CDR1 SQVTM and CDR2 ANQGSEA. V was clipped by 0 bases and J by 1 base, with 4 bases between them. CDR3 length: 13 residues.

V usage is TRBV2 and J usage is TRBJ2-5, with D unclear. The germline CDR1 and CDR2 sequences are SNHLY and FYNNEI. The V end was cut by 0 bases, the J end by 5 bases, with 7 bases between. This CDR3 has 13 residues. The CDR3 DNA sequence: TGTGCCAGCAGTGAAGCGCTTCGGGAGACCCAGTACTTC. As protein: CASSEALRETQYF.

The gene calls are TRBV6-1 and TRBJ1-2, with D unclear. Germline V gene lookup returns CDR1 MNHNS and CDR2 SASEGT. This CDR3 comprises 16 residues. Trimming cost V 2 bases and J 4 bases, with 17 bases left between them. The DNA for the CDR3 is TGTGCCAGCAGTGAACTCCCCCGGGCAGGCCCCTATGGCTACACCTTC. Translation gives CASSELPRAGPYGYTF.

V is TRBV4-1 and J is TRBJ1-4; D is unresolved. V was trimmed by 4 bases and J by 3 bases, leaving 6 bases between them. The CDR3 consists of 13 residues. Looked up from germline, CDR1 is MGHRA and CDR2 is YSYEKL. The CDR3 region is CASSPGPNEKLFF. The CDR3 DNA is TGCGCCAGCAGCCCCGGACCTAATGAAAAACTGTTTTTT.